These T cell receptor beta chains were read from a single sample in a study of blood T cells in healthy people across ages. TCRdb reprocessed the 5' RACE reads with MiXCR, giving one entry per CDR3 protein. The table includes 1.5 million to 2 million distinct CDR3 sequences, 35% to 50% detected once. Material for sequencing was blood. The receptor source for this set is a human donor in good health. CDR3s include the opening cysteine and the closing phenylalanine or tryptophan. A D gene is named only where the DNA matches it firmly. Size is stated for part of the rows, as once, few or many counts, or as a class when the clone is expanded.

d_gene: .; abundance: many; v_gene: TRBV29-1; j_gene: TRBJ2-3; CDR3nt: TGCAGCGTTGAACCGGCCCGAACGGATACGCAGTATTTT; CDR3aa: CSVEPARTDTQYF
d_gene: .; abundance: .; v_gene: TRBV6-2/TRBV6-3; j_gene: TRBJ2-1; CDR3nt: TGTGCCAGCAGGACAAGGGACACCCTGGATGAGCAGTTCTTC; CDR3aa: CASRTRDTLDEQFF
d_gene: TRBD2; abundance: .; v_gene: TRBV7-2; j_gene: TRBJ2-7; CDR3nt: TGTGCCAGCAGCCAGGGAGGGGATGCCTACGAGCAGTACTTC; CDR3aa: CASSQGGDAYEQYF
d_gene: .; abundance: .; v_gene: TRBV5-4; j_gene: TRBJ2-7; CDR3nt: TGTGCCAGCAGCTTGGACGGACAATCCTTGGACTACGAGCAGTACTTC; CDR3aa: CASSLDGQSLDYEQYF
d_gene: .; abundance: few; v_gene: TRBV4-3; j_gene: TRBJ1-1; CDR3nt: TGCGCCAGCAGCCAAGAAATGGGAACTTCTGAAGCTTTCTTT; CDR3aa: CASSQEMGTSEAFF
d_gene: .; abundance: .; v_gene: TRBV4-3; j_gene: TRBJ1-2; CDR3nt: TGCGCCAGCAGCCGGAACTACACCTTC; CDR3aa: CASSRNYTF
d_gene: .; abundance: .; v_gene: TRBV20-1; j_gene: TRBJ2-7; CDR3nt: TGCAGTGCTAGCACAGGGAGATTCAACGAGCAGTACTTC; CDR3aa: CSASTGRFNEQYF
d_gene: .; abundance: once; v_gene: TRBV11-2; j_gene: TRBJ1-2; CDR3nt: TGTGCCAGCAGCTTGGCCCCAGTGGGGGCGAGGGGCTACACCTTC; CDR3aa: CASSLAPVGARGYTF
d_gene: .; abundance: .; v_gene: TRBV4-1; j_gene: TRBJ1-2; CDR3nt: TGCGCCAGCGGGCAGGTTACCAACTCTGGCTACACCTTC; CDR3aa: CASGQVTNSGYTF
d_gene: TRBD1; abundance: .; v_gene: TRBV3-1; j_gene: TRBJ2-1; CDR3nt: TGTGCCAGCAGCCAAGCCCGGGACAGGGGAGGAAATGAGCAGTTCTTC; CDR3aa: CASSQARDRGGNEQFF
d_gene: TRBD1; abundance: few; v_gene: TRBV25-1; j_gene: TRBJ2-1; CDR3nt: TGTGCCAGCAGTGAATCAAAGGGGGCTTTAGATGAGCAGTTCTTC; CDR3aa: CASSESKGALDEQFF
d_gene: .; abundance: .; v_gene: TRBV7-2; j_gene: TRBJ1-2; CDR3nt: TGTGCCAGCAGCTTAGGGGAGGGAATCTATGGCTACACCTTC; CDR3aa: CASSLGEGIYGYTF
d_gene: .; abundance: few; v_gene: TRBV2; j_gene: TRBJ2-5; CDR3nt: TGTGCCAGCAGTGAAGGCCACATTGCAGAGACCCAGTACTTC; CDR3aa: CASSEGHIAETQYF
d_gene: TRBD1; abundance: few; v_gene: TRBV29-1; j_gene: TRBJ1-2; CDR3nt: TGCAGCGTTGATCCGGGACAGGGGGCATTGGACTATGGCTACACCTTC; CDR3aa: CSVDPGQGALDYGYTF
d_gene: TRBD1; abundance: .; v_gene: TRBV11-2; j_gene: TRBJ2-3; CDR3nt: TGTGCCAGCAGCCTTAGAGGGGACAGGCCCGATACGCAGTATTTT; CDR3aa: CASSLRGDRPDTQYF
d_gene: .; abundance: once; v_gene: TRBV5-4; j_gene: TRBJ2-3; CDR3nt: TGTGCCAGCAGCTTGTCATTTGAACTTCCCGCCGGAGATACGCAGTATTTT; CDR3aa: CASSLSFELPAGDTQYF
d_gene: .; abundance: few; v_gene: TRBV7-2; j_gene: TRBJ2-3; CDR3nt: TGTGCCAGCAGCTTAATCGTTAGGGATACGCAGTATTTT; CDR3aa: CASSLIVRDTQYF
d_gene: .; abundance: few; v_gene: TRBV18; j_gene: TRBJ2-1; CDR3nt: TGTGCCAGCTCACCACCGGGGAAGGGGGAGCAGTTCTTC; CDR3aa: CASSPPGKGEQFF
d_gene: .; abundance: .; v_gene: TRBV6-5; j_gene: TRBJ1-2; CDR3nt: TGTGCCAGCAGTTACTCTCCAGGGTCAAATGGCTACACCTTC; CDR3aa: CASSYSPGSNGYTF
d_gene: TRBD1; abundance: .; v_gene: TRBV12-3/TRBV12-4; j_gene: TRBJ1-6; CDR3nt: TGTGCCAGCAGAGACACAGGGGGCTCCTATAATTCACCCCTCCACTTT; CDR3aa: CASRDTGGSYNSPLHF
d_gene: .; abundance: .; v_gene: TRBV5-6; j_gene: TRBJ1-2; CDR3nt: TGTGCCAGCAGCATACCGGGACCTAGAAAATATGGCTACACCTTC; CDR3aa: CASSIPGPRKYGYTF
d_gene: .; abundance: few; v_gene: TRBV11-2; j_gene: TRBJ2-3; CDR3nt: TGTGCCAGCAGCTTGTCGTTAGGACAGACCATCACAGATACGCAGTATTTT; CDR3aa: CASSLSLGQTITDTQYF
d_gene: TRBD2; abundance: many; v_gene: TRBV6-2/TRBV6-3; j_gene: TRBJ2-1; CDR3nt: TGTGCCAGCAGTTACTGGGCTAGCGGGGGGGCATCCTACAATGAGCAGTTCTTC; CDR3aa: CASSYWASGGASYNEQFF